This T cell receptor beta chain was sequenced for a study of cytomegalovirus exposure and HLA in healthy donors. CDR3 length: 11 amino acids. V gave up 6 bases and J gave up 3 bases, with 5 bases separating them. Germline CDR1 is LNHDA and CDR2 is SQIVND (reference sequence). Use of 60 Vbeta and 13 Jbeta primers characterized the PCR. The protocol was immunoSEQ multiplex PCR, while the TCRdb copy is restricted to in-frame clones and leaves out a portion. Seen here are around 190,000 clones, around 79% observed once, and the top ten hold 4.4%. Findings and caveats of the study: CMV serostatus was the only recorded immune exposure for donors.

Notes on this clone: Its specificity is not known.

This sequence joins TRBV19 and TRBJ1-1; D unresolved. Sequenced: PBMCs. The receptor was isolated from a woman in her twenties or thirties in good health and CMV-seropositive. The CDR3, as DNA: TGTGCCAGTAGGCGGGACACTGAAGCTTTCTTT. It is translated as CASRRDTEAFF.